This T cell receptor beta chain emerged from a study of blood T cells in healthy people across ages. Across the study: Template switching caught about one barcoded beta molecule for each two T cells.

Healthy Caucasians from Russia aged roughly 6 to 95 served as donors. About this clonotype: Antigen specificity is unknown.

Findings and caveats of the study: From one million sequenced T cells, diversity estimates were lower bounds.

Then a second PCR, running about 6 to 12 cycles, was carried out with a sample-barcoded 5' primer and a J-beta primer mix. Every molecule of cDNA carried a tag from a template-switch adaptor with 12 random nucleotides. TCRdb re-called the 5' RACE reads through MiXCR, storing one row per CDR3 protein. This sample has about 640,000 distinct CDR3 sequences; about 54% occur once, and the top ten carry approximately 40%. V was cut by 5 bases and J by 5 bases, with 19 bases left in between. The CDR3 extends over 17 amino acids. CDR1 is MGHRA, CDR2 YSYEKL, per germline. Sequencing was carried out using blood. This sequence was found in a man aged 60 to 69 in good health. V gene TRBV4-1 combines with J gene TRBJ1-6; tentative D call: TRBD1 (6 bases). The CDR3 coding sequence is TGCGCCAGCAGCGAACAACGGGGGGCGTACAATAATTCACCCCTCCACTTT. Translation: CASSEQRGAYNNSPLHF.